The 10 T cell receptor beta chains reported below all come from one sample, sequenced in a study of long-term antiretroviral therapy in people with HIV. Researchers report immunoSEQ v3.0 was run at survey level. TCRdb's table, derived via immunoSEQ multiplex PCR, lists solely in-frame clones and lacks some. The repertoire consists of approximately 25,000 clones, with roughly 82% occurring once and the leading ten covering 2% to 2.5%. The starting material was unsorted PBMCs, obtained 3 years after starting antiretroviral therapy. The receptors originated from a man aged 45-65 years with HIV.

The rearrangement joins TRBV7-3 to TRBJ2-7, with 8 nucleotides matching TRBD1. With V trimmed by 6 bases and J by 1 base, 2 bases remained unmatched. Germline V gene sequence: CDR1 SGHTA, CDR2 FQGTGA. CDR3 length: 13 residues. The CDR3 coding sequence is TGTGCCAGCAGACAGGGGGGATCCTACGAGCAGTACTTC. It is translated as CASRQGGSYEQYF.

The chain has TRBV2 and TRBJ2-7, with D tentatively TRBD2 (5 bases). Germline V CDR1 and CDR2: SNHLY, FYNNEI. This CDR3 has 13 amino acids. With 5 bases removed from V and 3 bases from J, the gap between germline ends came to 11 bases. In DNA form, the CDR3 reads TGTGCCAGCAGTTCCCGACGGGGCTACGAGCAGTACTTC. This encodes CASSSRRGYEQYF.

The chain joins TRBV28 to TRBJ2-3; no firm D call. This CDR3 region has 15 residues. The V gene lost 4 bases and the J gene lost 6 bases, with 17 bases spanning the gap. In germline, CDR1 is MDHEN, CDR2 SYDVKM. The CDR3 DNA sequence: TGTGCCAGCAGTTATCGGATGTTGTACTCGGATACGCAGTATTTT. This sequence encodes CASSYRMLYSDTQYF.

This clone turned up a few times. The genes are TRBV28 and TRBJ1-5; possibly TRBD1 for D (6 bases). Trimming took off 3 bases at V and 1 base at J, with 13 bases between the two ends. This CDR3 comprises 16 residues. Germline V lookup: CDR1 MDHEN, CDR2 SYDVKM. CDR3 protein: CASSFRGKISNQPQHF. CDR3 in DNA: TGTGCCAGCAGTTTCAGGGGAAAGATCAGCAATCAGCCCCAGCATTTT.

The chain joins TRBV11-2 to TRBJ1-5; no clear D gene. The germline gives CDR1 SGHAT, CDR2 FQNNGV. This CDR3 has 13 amino acids. The V end was cut by 7 bases, the J end by 2 bases, with 9 bases between. Here the CDR3 reads CASNDAGNQPQHF. The CDR3 region has the DNA TGTGCCAGCAATGACGCAGGCAATCAGCCCCAGCATTTT.

This clone was counted a few times. V usage is TRBV6-1 and J usage is TRBJ2-3, with a tentative D call TRBD2 (6 bases). This CDR3 is 19 amino acids long. The V end lost 4 bases, the J end lost 1 base, and 24 bases lay between the germline ends. Germline values: CDR1 MNHNS, CDR2 SASEGT. CDR3 region: CASSVGENTERARTDTQYF. CDR3 sequence (DNA): TGTGCCAGCAGTGTGGGGGAGAATACTGAGCGGGCTCGCACAGATACGCAGTATTTT.

This chain joins TRBV5-1 and TRBJ2-1, with 10 nucleotides matching TRBD2. Trimming cost V 4 bases and J 7 bases; bases outside gene matches: 8. The CDR3 is 15 amino acids. Germline assignment: CDR1 SGHRS and CDR2 YFSETQ. The CDR3 region has the DNA TGCGCCAGCAGCACGCTAGCGGGGGCCCCAAATGAGCAGTTCTTC. Amino acids: CASSTLAGAPNEQFF.

The V gene is TRBV7-9, the J gene TRBJ2-5, with D maybe TRBD1 (5 bases). V was cut by 5 bases and J by 1 base, with 14 bases left in between. This CDR3 is built from 15 residues. Germline lookup yields CDR1 SEHNR and CDR2 FQNEAQ (reference sequence). CDR3 bases: TGTGCCAGCAGCCCCCTAGACAGAATCCAAGAGACCCAGTACTTC. This sequence encodes CASSPLDRIQETQYF.

This clone has a single count. This rearrangement joins TRBV5-4 to TRBJ2-7, with D perhaps TRBD2 (6 bases). The CDR3 extends over 13 amino acids. CDR1 and CDR2 from the germline V gene are SGHNT and YYREEE (reference sequence). V gave up 5 bases and J gave up 7 bases, with 16 bases separating them. The DNA for the CDR3 is TGTGCCAGCAGTGGGGGGAGGTCGGGGGAGCAGTACTTC. It is translated as CASSGGRSGEQYF.

The chain employs TRBV15 and TRBJ2-7; 9 bases are a match to TRBD1. The V gene end was trimmed by 0 bases and the J gene end by 6 bases; junction bases not matched to a gene: 6. The CDR3 covers 15 residues. Germline CDR1 LNHNV, CDR2 YYDKDF (reference sequence). The CDR3 nucleotides are TGTGCCACCAGCAGAGACGACAGGGGGTTGGGCGAGCAGTACTTC. Its translation is CATSRDDRGLGEQYF. The whole variable domain, filled in from reference TRBV15 and TRBJ2-7, reads DAMVIQNPRYQVTQFGKPVTLSCSQTLNHNVMYWYQQKSSQAPKLLFHYYDKDFNNEADTPDNFQSRRPNTSFCFLDIRSPGLGDTAMYLCATSRDDRGLGEQYFGPGTRLTVT.